The 28 T cell receptor beta chains in this list originate from one sample, sequenced in a study of T cell repertoires in cytomegalovirus infection. Their recognized antigens are unknown. TCRdb redid the calling of the reads with MiXCR, one entry per CDR3 protein. The sample shows roughly 500,000 distinct CDR3 sequences, around 35% of them seen only once. Sequenced here: cultured PBMCs, sampled from culture after CMV antigen stimulation. These TCRs come from a human donor in good health (CMV status not recorded). Some clones in this sample may be carry-over from other donors' samples.

The gene calls are TRBV20-1 and TRBJ2-1; weak D call: TRBD2 (6 bases). V was shortened by 3 bases and J by 6 bases, with 18 bases between the two germline ends. The CDR3 consists of 15 residues. Per the germline V gene, CDR1 is DFQATT and CDR2 is SNEGSKA (reference sequence). DNA for the CDR3: TGCAGTGCTAGGTCAGTGGCGGGAAGCTTCAATGAGCAGTTCTTC. This translates into CSARSVAGSFNEQFF.

This clonotype has just a few counts. The V gene is TRBV6-6, the J gene TRBJ2-2; 8 nucleotides match TRBD2. The CDR3 loop spans 16 amino acids. Unmatched junction bases numbered 7, after V lost 6 bases and J lost 1 base. The germline gives CDR1 MNHNY, CDR2 SVGAGI (reference sequence). CDR3: CASRAPSGLNTGELFF. CDR3 nucleotide sequence: TGTGCCAGCAGAGCACCTAGCGGGTTGAACACCGGGGAGCTGTTTTTT.

The sample holds many counts of this clonotype. The rearrangement links TRBV7-6 to TRBJ1-1; no reliable D call. The V end was cut by 3 bases, the J end by 4 bases, with 9 bases between. This CDR3 is built from 13 residues. CDR1 and CDR2 from the germline V gene are SGHVS and FNYEAQ. CDR3 region: CASSLAVTTEAFF. The CDR3 bases are TGTGCCAGCAGCTTGGCAGTTACCACTGAAGCTTTCTTT.

The rearrangement links TRBV19 to TRBJ2-7; unclear D gene. The CDR3 consists of 13 residues. Between the trimmed V and J ends, which lost 3 bases and 2 bases, there was a span of 8 bases. Germline CDR1 and CDR2: LNHDA and SQIVND (reference sequence). The CDR3 spells CASSITETYEQYF. For the CDR3, the DNA is TGTGCCAGTAGTATTACAGAGACCTACGAGCAGTACTTC. The full variable domain, completed using reference TRBV19 and TRBJ2-7, is DGGITQSPKYLFRKEGQNVTLSCEQNLNHDAMYWYRQDPGQGLRLIYYSQIVNDFQKGDIAEGYSVSREKKESFPLTVTSAQKNPTAFYLCASSITETYEQYFGPGTRLTVT.

This clonotype was picked up a small number of times. The chain has TRBV6-5 and TRBJ1-1; TRBD1 aligns across 9 bases. The CDR3 totals 15 residues. Trimming removed 2 bases from V and 5 bases from J; junction bases left unmatched: 6. Germline V gene sequence: CDR1 MNHEY, CDR2 SVGAGI. In DNA form, the CDR3 reads TGTGCCAGCAGTTACCCTGGGACAGGGCGGACTGAAGCTTTCTTT. Encoded protein: CASSYPGTGRTEAFF.

The genes are TRBV5-4 and TRBJ1-3; D remains unclear. V was pared by 0 bases and J by 0 bases, with 10 bases between. There are 16 residues in the CDR3. The germline V gene encodes CDR1 SGHNT and CDR2 YYREEE (reference sequence). CDR3 region: CASSLDGRISGNTIYF. In DNA, the CDR3 is TGTGCCAGCAGCTTGGACGGCAGGATCTCTGGAAACACCATATATTTT.

The genes are TRBV5-8 and TRBJ1-4; TRBD1 matches 8 bases. There are 16 residues in the CDR3. V shed 0 bases, J shed 1 base, and the junction held 2 bases outside the gene matches. The germline gives CDR1 SGHTS, CDR2 YDEGEE. The CDR3 spells CASSLGTGQTNEKLFF. The CDR3 DNA sequence: TGTGCCAGCAGCTTGGGGACAGGGCAAACTAATGAAAAACTGTTTTTT.

The V gene is TRBV7-9, the J gene TRBJ2-7; possibly TRBD1 for D (5 bases). The V gene lost 5 bases and the J gene lost 1 base, with 9 bases spanning the gap. Germline V lookup: CDR1 SEHNR, CDR2 FQNEAQ (reference sequence). There are 13 residues in the CDR3. CDR3 DNA: TGTGCCAGCAGCCCAGACAGATCCTACGAGCAGTACTTC. Its protein is CASSPDRSYEQYF.

The chain couples TRBV28 to TRBJ1-2, with 9 bases fitting TRBD1. V gave up 6 bases and J gave up 4 bases; unmatched junction bases: 9. Germline CDR1 and CDR2: MDHEN and SYDVKM. The CDR3 consists of 15 residues. Here the CDR3 reads CASRRTGGGSYGYTF. In DNA form, the CDR3 reads TGTGCCAGCAGACGCACAGGGGGCGGGAGCTATGGCTACACCTTC.

The chain carries TRBV20-1 and TRBJ2-7; tentative D call: TRBD2 (6 bases). Germline-derived CDR1 and CDR2 are DFQATT and SNEGSKA (reference sequence). The CDR3 loop spans 12 amino acids. V was cut by 3 bases and J by 3 bases, with 9 bases left in between. CDR3 residues: CSASGEVYEQYF. CDR3 DNA: TGCAGTGCTAGCGGGGAGGTCTACGAGCAGTACTTC.

Only a few counts were recorded for this clonotype. This sequence joins TRBV7-2 and TRBJ2-3; D may be TRBD1 or TRBD2 (5 bases each). Germline V gene data show CDR1 as SGHTA and CDR2 as FQGNSA. V lost 0 bases, J lost 2 bases, and 9 bases lay in between. The CDR3 is 15 amino acids. This CDR3 is CASSLALGVTDTQYF. CDR3 DNA: TGTGCCAGCAGCTTAGCGTTGGGGGTCACAGATACGCAGTATTTT.

For the CDR3, the DNA is TGCAGCGTTCGTAGCTCCTACAATGAGCAGTTCTTC. It translates to CSVRSSYNEQFF. The V call is TRBV29-1, the J call TRBJ2-1, with no clear D. The CDR3 loop spans 12 amino acids. The germline CDR1 and CDR2 sequences are SQVTM and ANQGSEA. V was trimmed by 5 bases and J by 0 bases, leaving 5 bases between them.

The CDR3 loop is CASSYVITNYGYTF. The CDR3 coding sequence is TGTGCCAGCAGTTACGTCATTACAAACTATGGCTACACCTTC. This rearrangement joins TRBV6-2 or TRBV6-3 to TRBJ1-2, with D uncertain. CDR3 length: 14 amino acids. The ends were cut back, 2 bases at V and 2 bases at J, with 9 bases in the middle. CDR1 MNHEY and CDR2 SVGEGT come from the germline V gene.

In its sample, this clonotype was seen a few times. The chain uses TRBV6-1 and TRBJ2-5; TRBD1 matches 7 bases. With 5 bases clipped from V and 1 base from J, the junction kept 4 bases outside the gene matches. This CDR3 contains 14 residues. Germline CDR1 MNHNS, CDR2 SASEGT. The CDR3 is CASSSRTGQETQYF. CDR3 DNA sequence: TGTGCCAGCAGTTCCAGGACAGGCCAAGAGACCCAGTACTTC.

The chain links TRBV3-1 to TRBJ1-2; D remains ambiguous. This CDR3 has 15 amino acids. Germline assignment: CDR1 LGHDT and CDR2 YNNKEL (reference sequence). V was cut by 0 bases and J by 0 bases, with 8 bases left in between. CDR3 residues: CASSQENGANYGYTF. The CDR3 DNA reads as TGTGCCAGCAGCCAAGAGAACGGAGCTAACTATGGCTACACCTTC. Together with reference TRBV3-1 and TRBJ1-2, the CDR3 gives the full variable domain: DTAVSQTPKYLVTQMGNDKSIKCEQNLGHDTMYWYKQDSKKFLKIMFSYNNKELIINETVPNRFSPKSPDKAHLNLHINSLELGDSAVYFCASSQENGANYGYTFGSGTRLTVV.

V gene TRBV20-1 combines with J gene TRBJ2-3; D not resolved. The germline gives CDR1 DFQATT, CDR2 SNEGSKA (reference sequence). The CDR3 consists of 12 residues. V was clipped by 6 bases and J by 1 base, with 8 bases between them. The CDR3 loop is CSAWAGTDTQYF. For the CDR3, the DNA is TGCAGTGCCTGGGCGGGCACAGATACGCAGTATTTT.

This clonotype was detected only a few times. The CDR3 loop is CATSRTVMNTEAFF. DNA of the CDR3: TGTGCCACCAGCAGGACAGTCATGAACACTGAAGCTTTCTTT. The chain has TRBV15 and TRBJ1-1, with D possibly matching TRBD1 (5 bases). V shed 3 bases and J shed 0 bases, with 8 bases lying between them. The CDR3 is 14 residues long. From germline, CDR1 is LNHNV and CDR2 YYDKDF (reference sequence).

The chain recombines TRBV6-2 or TRBV6-3 with TRBJ1-1, with D perhaps matching TRBD1 (5 bases). V lost 8 bases and J lost 5, with 18 bases in between. This CDR3 comprises 14 residues. Germline loops: CDR1 MNHEY, CDR2 SVGEGT. The CDR3 protein is CASRTSFRVTEAFF. The CDR3 DNA sequence: TGTGCCAGCCGGACTTCGTTCAGGGTTACTGAAGCTTTCTTT.

J is TRBJ2-4 and V is TRBV7-2, with D uncertain. The germline V and J ends were trimmed by 4 bases and 10 bases, with 11 bases remaining between them. Germline V gene sequence: CDR1 SGHTA, CDR2 FQGNSA. The CDR3 is 12 amino acids. The CDR3 protein is CASSSKHSIQYF. The CDR3 DNA reads as TGTGCCAGCAGCTCAAAGCATAGTATTCAGTACTTC.

This clonotype occurred a few times. The rearrangement joins TRBV28 to TRBJ2-5, with D unresolved. The ends were cut back, 4 bases at V and 1 base at J, with 13 bases in the middle. Germline CDR1 reads MDHEN; CDR2 reads SYDVKM. The CDR3 consists of 15 residues. The CDR3 DNA sequence: TGTGCCAGCAGTTCGCCCCCCGTGGGCCAAGAGACCCAGTACTTC. It is translated as CASSSPPVGQETQYF.

This clonotype showed up many times. J is TRBJ2-1 and V is TRBV7-6, with D unclear. The length of the CDR3 is 13 residues. Germline V lookup: CDR1 SGHVS, CDR2 FNYEAQ. V lost 5 bases, J lost 5 bases, and 10 bases lay in between. The DNA of the CDR3 is TGTGCCAGCAGCCCAACGAGGAACAATGAGCAGTTCTTC. Amino acids: CASSPTRNNEQFF.

This clonotype was detected ten times or more. The genes are TRBV18 and TRBJ1-1, with D possibly TRBD1 on 5 matching bases. With 5 bases removed from V and 3 bases from J, the gap between germline ends came to 10 bases. The CDR3 covers 13 residues. Germline CDR1 is KGHSH and CDR2 is LQKENI. The chain's CDR3 is CASSDSRDTEAFF. CDR3 sequence (DNA): TGTGCCAGCTCAGATTCCAGGGACACTGAAGCTTTCTTT.

This clonotype was picked up one time. The J gene is TRBJ2-1, the V gene TRBV7-9, with D possibly being TRBD1 or TRBD2 (6 bases each). CDR3 length equals 12 residues. Germline values: CDR1 SEHNR, CDR2 FQNEAQ (reference sequence). Trimming took 5 bases from V and 10 from J, leaving 12 bases between them. The CDR3 bases are TGTGCCAGCAGCAGGGTAGGGGGGGAGCAGTTCTTC. It codes for CASSRVGGEQFF.

In its sample, this clonotype was seen a few times. J is TRBJ2-1 and V is TRBV7-9, with D possibly TRBD2 on 6 matching bases. Germline loops: CDR1 SEHNR, CDR2 FQNEAQ (reference sequence). Trimming removed 4 bases from V and 8 bases from J, with 15 bases in between. This CDR3 spans 14 amino acids. The CDR3 DNA sequence: TGTGCCAGCAGCTCGTTCGGGAGAAAGGATGAGCAGTTCTTC. It encodes CASSSFGRKDEQFF.

The chain links TRBV7-2 to TRBJ2-5; 10 positions agree with TRBD2. The CDR3 runs 16 residues. Germline trimming cut 4 bases from V and 4 bases from J; bases unmatched to any gene: 9. Germline CDR1 SGHTA, CDR2 FQGNSA. The CDR3: CASSSRASGSRETQYF. CDR3 sequence (DNA): TGTGCCAGCAGCTCTCGGGCTAGCGGGAGTCGAGAGACCCAGTACTTC.

This clonotype was counted a few times. The CDR3 loop is CASSLVPSSGRAFNEQFF. The DNA for the CDR3 is TGTGCCAGCAGCTTAGTCCCCTCTAGCGGGAGGGCCTTTAATGAGCAGTTCTTC. The chain has TRBV7-7 and TRBJ2-1; 12 bases map to TRBD2. The V gene's germline CDR1 is SSHAT and CDR2 FNYEAQ (reference sequence). The CDR3 loop spans 18 amino acids. V shed 1 base, J shed 7 bases, and the junction held 11 bases outside the gene matches.

This clonotype was recorded a few times. V usage is TRBV10-3 and J usage is TRBJ2-1, with D perhaps matching TRBD2 (5 bases). The CDR3 is made up of 14 amino acids. Trimming pared 4 bases from V and 2 bases from J, leaving 9 bases between. Per germline, CDR1 ENHRY and CDR2 SYGVKD. CDR3 sequence (DNA): TGTGCCATCAGTGTACTAGGGACCTACAATGAGCAGTTCTTC. Translated: CAISVLGTYNEQFF.

The V call is TRBV20-1, the J call TRBJ2-3, with D perhaps matching TRBD1 or TRBD2 (5 bases each). CDR3 length: 13 amino acids. Trimming took off 5 bases at V and 3 bases at J, with 12 bases between the two ends. Looked up from germline, CDR1 is DFQATT and CDR2 is SNEGSKA (reference sequence). DNA for the CDR3: TGCAGTGCTTTGCAGGGACGTACAGATACGCAGTATTTT. Translating gives CSALQGRTDTQYF.